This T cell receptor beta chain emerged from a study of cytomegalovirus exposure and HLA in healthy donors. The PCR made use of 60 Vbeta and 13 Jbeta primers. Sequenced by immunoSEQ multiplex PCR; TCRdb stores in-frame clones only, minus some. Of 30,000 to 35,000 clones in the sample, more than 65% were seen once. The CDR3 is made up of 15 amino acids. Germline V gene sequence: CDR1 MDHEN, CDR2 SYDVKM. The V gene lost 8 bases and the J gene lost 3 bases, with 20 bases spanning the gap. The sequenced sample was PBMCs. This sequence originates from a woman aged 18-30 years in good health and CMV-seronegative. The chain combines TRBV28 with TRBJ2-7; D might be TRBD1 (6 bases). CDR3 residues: CASWTFRDKNYEQYF. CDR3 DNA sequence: TGTGCCAGCTGGACGTTTAGGGACAAGAACTACGAGCAGTACTTC. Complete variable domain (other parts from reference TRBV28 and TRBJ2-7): DVKVTQSSRYLVKRTGEKVFLECVQDMDHENMFWYRQDPGLGLRLIYFSYDVKMKEKGDIPEGYSVSREKKERFSLILESASTNQTSMYLCASWTFRDKNYEQYFGPGTRLTVT.